This passage covers 14 T cell receptor beta chains from one sample sequenced in a study of cytomegalovirus exposure and HLA in healthy donors. The PCR employed 60 Vbeta primers together with 13 Jbeta primers. Here immunoSEQ multiplex PCR was the method, and the copy in TCRdb shows in-frame clones only, minus some. The table includes fewer than 200,000 clones, approximately 80% detected once. The sample taken for sequencing was PBMCs. The receptor source for this set is a middle-aged woman in good health and CMV-seropositive.

The chain carries TRBV7-2 and TRBJ1-5; 9 nucleotides match TRBD1. The germline gives CDR1 SGHTA, CDR2 FQGNSA. The CDR3 runs to 15 residues. Trimming cost V 5 bases and J 1 base; bases outside gene matches: 3. The CDR3 DNA reads TGTGCCAGCAGCGGGACAGGGATAAGCAATCAGCCCCAGCATTTT. Translated: CASSGTGISNQPQHF.

As to this clone: Other DNA sequences within the sample encode an identical CDR3. The chain has TRBV7-2 and TRBJ2-5, with TRBD2 as a possible D gene (5 bases). The CDR3 totals 16 residues. Trimming left V 4 bases short and J 2 bases short, with 17 bases between. CDR1 and CDR2 (germline): SGHTA, FQGNSA. The CDR3 protein is CASSSTLEAEQETQYF. The CDR3 coding sequence is TGTGCCAGCAGCTCCACTCTGGAGGCAGAACAAGAGACCCAGTACTTC. Supplemented by reference TRBV7-2 and TRBJ2-5, the full variable domain reads GAGVSQSPSNKVTEKGKDVELRCDPISGHTALYWYRQSLGQGLEFLIYFQGNSAPDKSGLPSDRFSAERTGGSVSTLTIQRTQQEDSAVYLCASSSTLEAEQETQYFGPGTRLLVL.

This clone was picked up a small number of times. V usage is TRBV6-5 and J usage is TRBJ1-2; 11 nucleotides match TRBD1. CDR3 length: 16 amino acids. V gave up 2 bases and J gave up 5 bases; unmatched junction bases: 7. Looked up from germline, CDR1 is MNHEY and CDR2 is SVGAGI. CDR3 DNA: TGTGCCAGCAGTTACCTGAGGACAGGGGGCGGGTATGGCTACACCTTC. This encodes CASSYLRTGGGYGYTF.

The gene calls are TRBV25-1 and TRBJ1-2, with 7 nucleotides matching TRBD1. Germline CDR1 and CDR2: MGHDK and SYGVNS. V lost 6 bases, J lost 0 bases, and 7 bases stayed unmatched. CDR3 length: 15 residues. The CDR3 region is CASRGTEDTNYGYTF. In DNA form, the CDR3 reads TGTGCCAGCAGAGGGACAGAAGATACTAACTATGGCTACACCTTC.

On this clone itself: Other DNA sequences within the sample encode an identical CDR3. The rearrangement uses TRBV7-9 and TRBJ1-5, with 9 bases aligning to TRBD1. CDR1 is SEHNR, CDR2 FQNEAQ, per germline (reference sequence). V shed 1 base and J 4 bases; nucleotides not matched to a gene: 2. This CDR3 contains 15 residues. The CDR3, as DNA: TGTGCCAGCAGCTTAGGGACAGGGGTGAATCAGCCCCAGCATTTT. Translated, it gives CASSLGTGVNQPQHF.

The chain recombines TRBV4-3 with TRBJ1-4; 7 bases match TRBD1. From germline, CDR1 is LGHNA and CDR2 YSLEER. The length of the CDR3 is 15 residues. The ends lost 4 bases at V and 4 bases at J; junction bases unmatched: 6. Here the CDR3 reads CASSPGQRYNEKLFF. The CDR3, as DNA: TGCGCCAGCAGCCCGGGACAGCGGTATAATGAAAAACTGTTTTTT.

V gene TRBV7-2 combines with J gene TRBJ2-2; 11 bases fit TRBD2. CDR3 size: 19 residues. Per the germline V gene, CDR1 is SGHTA and CDR2 is FQGNSA. The V and J ends lost 3 bases and 1 base, in that order; junction bases with no gene match: 10. The CDR3 DNA is TGTGCCAGCAGCTTTATAGCGGGAGGGCCCCCTTTGAACACCGGGGAGCTGTTTTTT. It is translated as CASSFIAGGPPLNTGELFF. Full variable domain (missing parts from reference TRBV7-2 and TRBJ2-2): GAGVSQSPSNKVTEKGKDVELRCDPISGHTALYWYRQSLGQGLEFLIYFQGNSAPDKSGLPSDRFSAERTGGSVSTLTIQRTQQEDSAVYLCASSFIAGGPPLNTGELFFGEGSRLTVL.

The chain uses TRBV5-4 and TRBJ2-3; tentatively, D is TRBD1 (6 bases). Trimming removed 0 bases from V and 5 bases from J, with 7 bases in between. Germline CDR1 SGHNT, CDR2 YYREEE (reference sequence). The CDR3 totals 13 residues. CDR3 coding DNA: TGTGCCAGCAGCTTGGAGGGGGTAGATACGCAGTATTTT. Its translation: CASSLEGVDTQYF.

The V and J genes are TRBV5-8 and TRBJ2-2, with 8 bases matching TRBD1. Germline-derived CDR1 and CDR2 are SGHTS and YDEGEE. CDR3 length equals 17 residues. The V segment lost 0 bases and the J segment 6 bases; nucleotides outside the gene matches: 10. The CDR3 loop reads CASSLGPRTGLPGELFF. In DNA form, the CDR3 reads TGTGCCAGCAGCTTGGGTCCCCGGACAGGGTTGCCCGGGGAGCTGTTTTTT.

This clone was picked up one time. J is TRBJ2-7 and V is TRBV28; 7 bases agree with TRBD1. The V gene end was trimmed by 6 bases and the J gene end by 2 bases; junction bases not matched to a gene: 7. The CDR3 totals 14 residues. The V gene's germline CDR1 is MDHEN and CDR2 SYDVKM. CDR3 region: CASRSGTEPYEQYF. The CDR3 DNA sequence: TGTGCCAGCAGGTCCGGGACAGAGCCCTACGAGCAGTACTTC. Drawing the rest from reference TRBV28 and TRBJ2-7, the complete variable domain is DVKVTQSSRYLVKRTGEKVFLECVQDMDHENMFWYRQDPGLGLRLIYFSYDVKMKEKGDIPEGYSVSREKKERFSLILESASTNQTSMYLCASRSGTEPYEQYFGPGTRLTVT.

The genes are TRBV7-2 and TRBJ2-1; TRBD1 matches at 7 bases. CDR1 is SGHTA, CDR2 FQGNSA, per germline. The length of the CDR3 is 15 residues. Trimming removed 5 bases from V and 4 bases from J; junction bases left unmatched: 8. The CDR3 DNA sequence: TGTGCCAGCAGCGTAACAGGGGATGTTTACAATGAGCAGTTCTTC. Its protein product is CASSVTGDVYNEQFF.

CDR3 protein: CASSTTGIYTF. In DNA, the CDR3 is TGTGCCAGCAGTACCACAGGAATCTACACCTTC. V is TRBV28 and J is TRBJ1-2; D is possibly TRBD1 (5 bases). Trimming stripped 5 bases from V and 10 bases from J, with 11 bases between. The CDR3 runs to 11 residues. The germline V gene encodes CDR1 MDHEN and CDR2 SYDVKM.

V and J are TRBV5-6 and TRBJ2-7; tentative D call: TRBD2 (5 bases). CDR3 length equals 14 residues. The V end lost 4 bases, the J end lost 6 bases, and 17 bases lay between the germline ends. The germline gives CDR1 SGHDT, CDR2 YYEEEE. Written as DNA, the CDR3 is TGTGCCAGCAGCCCCACGGCTAAGAGCGGCGAGCAGTACTTC. It codes for CASSPTAKSGEQYF.

This chain joins TRBV6-6 and TRBJ2-5; D is perhaps TRBD2 (5 bases). The CDR3 runs 15 residues. Germline loops: CDR1 MNHNY, CDR2 SVGAGI (reference sequence). V was shortened by 6 bases and J by 4 bases, with 18 bases between the two germline ends. CDR3 nucleotides: TGTGCCAGCAGCATTCGGACTCCCGAACGAGAGACCCAGTACTTC. Translation: CASSIRTPERETQYF.